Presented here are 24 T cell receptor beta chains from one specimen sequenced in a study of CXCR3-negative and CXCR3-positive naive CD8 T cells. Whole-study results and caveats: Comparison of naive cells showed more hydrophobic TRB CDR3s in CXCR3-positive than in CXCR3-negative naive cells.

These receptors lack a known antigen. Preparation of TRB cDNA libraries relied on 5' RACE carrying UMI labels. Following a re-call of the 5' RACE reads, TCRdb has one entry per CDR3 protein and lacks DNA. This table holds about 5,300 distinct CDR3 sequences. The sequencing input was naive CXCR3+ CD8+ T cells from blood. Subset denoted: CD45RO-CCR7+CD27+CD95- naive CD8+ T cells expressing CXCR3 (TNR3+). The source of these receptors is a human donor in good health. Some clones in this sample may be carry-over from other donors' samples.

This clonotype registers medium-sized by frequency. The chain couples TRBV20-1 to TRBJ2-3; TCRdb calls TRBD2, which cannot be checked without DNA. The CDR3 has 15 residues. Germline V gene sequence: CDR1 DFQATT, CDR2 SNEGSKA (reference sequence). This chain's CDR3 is CSARDGLRVADTQYF.

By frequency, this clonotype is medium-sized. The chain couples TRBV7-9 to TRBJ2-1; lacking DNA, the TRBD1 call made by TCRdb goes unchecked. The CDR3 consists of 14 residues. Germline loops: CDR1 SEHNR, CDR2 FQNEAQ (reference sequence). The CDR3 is CASSSGTGAPKQFF.

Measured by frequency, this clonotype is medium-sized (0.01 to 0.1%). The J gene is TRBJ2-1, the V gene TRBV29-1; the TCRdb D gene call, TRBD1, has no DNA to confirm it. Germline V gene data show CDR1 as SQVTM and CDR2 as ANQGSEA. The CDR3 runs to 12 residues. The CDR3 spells CSVRPEPNEQFF.

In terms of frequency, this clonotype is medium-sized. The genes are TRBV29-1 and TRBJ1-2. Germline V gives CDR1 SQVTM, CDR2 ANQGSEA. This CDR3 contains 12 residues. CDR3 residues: CSVEEWGFGYTF. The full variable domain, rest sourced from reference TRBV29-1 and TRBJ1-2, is SAVISQKPSRDICQRGTSLTIQCQVDSQVTMMFWYRQQPGQSLTLIATANQGSEATYESGFVIDKFPISRPNLTFSTLTVSNMSPEDSSIYLCSVEEWGFGYTFGSGTRLTVV.

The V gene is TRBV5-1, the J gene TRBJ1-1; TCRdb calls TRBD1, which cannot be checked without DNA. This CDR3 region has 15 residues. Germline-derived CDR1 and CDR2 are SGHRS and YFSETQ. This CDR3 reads CASSWRGQGSTEAFF. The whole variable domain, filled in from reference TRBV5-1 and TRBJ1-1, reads KAGVTQTPRYLIKTRGQQVTLSCSPISGHRSVSWYQQTPGQGLQFLFEYFSETQRNKGNFPGRFSGRQFSNSRSEMNVSTLELGDSALYLCASSWRGQGSTEAFFGQGTRLTVV.

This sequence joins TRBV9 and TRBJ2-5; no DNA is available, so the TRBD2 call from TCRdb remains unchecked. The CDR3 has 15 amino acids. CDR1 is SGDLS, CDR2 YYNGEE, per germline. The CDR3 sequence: CASSVGGSAGETQYF.

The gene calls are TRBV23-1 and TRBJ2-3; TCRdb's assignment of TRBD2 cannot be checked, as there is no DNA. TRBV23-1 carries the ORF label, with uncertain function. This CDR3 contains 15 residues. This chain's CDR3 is CASSQERVKPDTQYF.

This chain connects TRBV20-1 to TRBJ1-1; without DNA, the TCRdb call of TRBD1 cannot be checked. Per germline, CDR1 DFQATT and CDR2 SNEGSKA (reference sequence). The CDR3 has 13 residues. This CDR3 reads CSARRRLNTEAFF.

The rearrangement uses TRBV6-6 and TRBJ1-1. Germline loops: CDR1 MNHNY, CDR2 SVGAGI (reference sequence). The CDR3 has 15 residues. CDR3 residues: CASSYVSGRNTEAFF.

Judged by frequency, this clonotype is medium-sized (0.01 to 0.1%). CDR3 sequence reads: CAISDGLPDEQYF. The V and J genes are TRBV10-3 and TRBJ2-7. The CDR3 contains 13 residues. The germline CDR1 and CDR2 sequences are ENHRY and SYGVKD.

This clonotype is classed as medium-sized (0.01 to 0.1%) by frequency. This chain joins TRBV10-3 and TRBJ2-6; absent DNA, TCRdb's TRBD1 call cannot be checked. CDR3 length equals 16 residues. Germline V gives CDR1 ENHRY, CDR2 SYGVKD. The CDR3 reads CAISPLTDSGANVLTF.

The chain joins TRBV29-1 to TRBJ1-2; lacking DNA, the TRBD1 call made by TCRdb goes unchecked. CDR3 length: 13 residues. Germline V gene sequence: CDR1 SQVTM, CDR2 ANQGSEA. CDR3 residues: CSVDRDRSYGYTF.

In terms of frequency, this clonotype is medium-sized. CDR3 residues: CASSARQGDEQFF. The chain is built from TRBV25-1 and TRBJ2-1; checking the TCRdb D call of TRBD1 is not possible without DNA. This CDR3 spans 13 amino acids. Germline V gene data show CDR1 as MGHDK and CDR2 as SYGVNS.

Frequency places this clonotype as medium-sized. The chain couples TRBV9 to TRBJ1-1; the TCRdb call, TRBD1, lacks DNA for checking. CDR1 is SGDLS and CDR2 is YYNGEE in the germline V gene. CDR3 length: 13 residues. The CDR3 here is CASSAVPGVGAFF.

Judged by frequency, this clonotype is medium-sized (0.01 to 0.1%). The chain's CDR3 is CSARDIGQHNNEQFF. The rearrangement joins TRBV20-1 to TRBJ2-1; TCRdb calls TRBD1, which cannot be checked without DNA. The germline gives CDR1 DFQATT, CDR2 SNEGSKA (reference sequence). The CDR3 spans 15 residues.

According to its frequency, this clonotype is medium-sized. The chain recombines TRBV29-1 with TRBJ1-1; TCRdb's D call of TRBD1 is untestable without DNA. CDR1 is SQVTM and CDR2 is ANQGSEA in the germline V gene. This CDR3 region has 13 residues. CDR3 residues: CSVIQGENTEAFF.

CDR3 amino acids: CASSYSDRLGYTF. The chain uses TRBV6-5 and TRBJ1-2. Germline V gives CDR1 MNHEY, CDR2 SVGAGI. The CDR3 has 13 residues.

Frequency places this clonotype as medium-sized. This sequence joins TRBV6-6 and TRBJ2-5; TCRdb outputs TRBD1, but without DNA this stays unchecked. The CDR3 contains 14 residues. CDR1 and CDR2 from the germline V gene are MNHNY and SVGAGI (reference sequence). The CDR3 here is CASIMQGYQETQYF.

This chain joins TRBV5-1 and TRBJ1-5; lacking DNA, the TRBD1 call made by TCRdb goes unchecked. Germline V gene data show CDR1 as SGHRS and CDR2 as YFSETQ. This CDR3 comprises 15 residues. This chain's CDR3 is CASSLFPDQNQPQHF.

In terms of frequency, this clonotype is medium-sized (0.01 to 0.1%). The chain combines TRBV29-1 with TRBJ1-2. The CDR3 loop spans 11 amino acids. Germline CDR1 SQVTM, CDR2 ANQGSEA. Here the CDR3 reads CSVVGLLGYTF.

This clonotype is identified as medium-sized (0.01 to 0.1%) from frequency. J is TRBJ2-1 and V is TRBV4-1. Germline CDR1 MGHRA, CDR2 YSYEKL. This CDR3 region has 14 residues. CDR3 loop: CASSQDKGFNEQFF.

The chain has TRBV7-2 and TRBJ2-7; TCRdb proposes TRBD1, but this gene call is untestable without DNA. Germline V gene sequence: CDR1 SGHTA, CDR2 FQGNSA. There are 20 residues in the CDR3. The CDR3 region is CASSLATGTGGKLVDYEQYF.

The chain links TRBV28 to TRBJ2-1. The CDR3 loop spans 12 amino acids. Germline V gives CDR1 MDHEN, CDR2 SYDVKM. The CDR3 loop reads CASSWEYNEQFF.

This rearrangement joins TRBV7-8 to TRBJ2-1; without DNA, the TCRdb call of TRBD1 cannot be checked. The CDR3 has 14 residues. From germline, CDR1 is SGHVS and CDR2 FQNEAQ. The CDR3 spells CASSLEYLGREQFF.